Detailed here is one TCR beta chain. TCRdb re-called the 5' RACE reads and shows each CDR3 protein once, DNA omitted. The sample table sets out roughly 300,000 distinct CDR3 sequences. This specimen comes from a study of monozygotic twins with inflammatory bowel disease. The CDR3 has 12 amino acids. CDR1 and CDR2 (germline): SGHRS, YFSETQ. The sequenced sample was blood. The chain recombines TRBV5-1 with TRBJ1-2. This clonotype was obtained from a human donor with ulcerative colitis or Crohn's disease, or a healthy co-twin of an affected twin (not recorded which). CDR3 amino acids: CASSLSEGRYTF.